The 29 T cell receptor beta chains presented below share a single source sample, sequenced in a study of T cells in Graves' hyperthyroidism and ophthalmopathy. RNA transcripts gave rise to amplified TCR beta CDR3 regions. TCR CDR3 underwent first-round RT-PCR with the HTBI primer set. TCRdb re-analysed the multiplex PCR reads in MiXCR, keeping a single row per CDR3 protein. The sample holds 300,000 to 450,000 distinct CDR3 sequences; less than 20% are singletons and the top ten take roughly two fifths. Sample: blood. Receptors were obtained from a man aged 18 to 30 with Graves' ophthalmopathy.

This clonotype was seen a handful of times. J is TRBJ1-1 and V is TRBV10-3; D is unresolved. V lost 11 bases, J lost 4 bases, and 17 bases lay in between. The CDR3 is 13 residues long. The germline CDR1 and CDR2 sequences are ENHRY and SYGVKD. CDR3 region: CAAGPGSGTEAFF. The CDR3 nucleotides are TGTGCCGCCGGGCCGGGGTCCGGCACTGAAGCTTTCTTT.

This clonotype was observed a few times. The chain joins TRBV7-9 to TRBJ2-1, with 8 bases that match TRBD2. From germline, CDR1 is SEHNR and CDR2 FQNEAQ (reference sequence). CDR3 size: 16 residues. The J segment lost 4 bases and the V segment lost 4 bases, leaving 9 bases of the junction unmatched. The CDR3 DNA reads TGTGCCAGCAGCTCCACTTGGCGGGGGGATTACAATGAGCAGTTCTTC. Translation: CASSSTWRGDYNEQFF.

There are many counts of this clonotype. The chain combines TRBV12-3 or TRBV12-4 with TRBJ1-2; the D is unclear. Trimming shortened V by 3 bases and J by 6 bases, and 14 bases separated the two germline ends. The CDR3 runs 14 residues. The CDR3 bases are TGTGCCAGCAGTTTTCTTTTGGGCTATGATGGCTACACCTTC. Its protein is CASSFLLGYDGYTF.

This clonotype turned up a few times. The genes are TRBV20-1 and TRBJ2-3, with 8 bases that match TRBD2. CDR3 length equals 16 residues. Germline CDR1 DFQATT, CDR2 SNEGSKA (reference sequence). Trimming cost V 0 bases and J 0 bases; bases outside gene matches: 5. In DNA form, the CDR3 reads TGCAGTGCTAGAGATCTCCAGCGGGGGAGCACAGATACGCAGTATTTT. Protein: CSARDLQRGSTDTQYF.

This clonotype was found a few times. V is TRBV10-2 and J is TRBJ1-6; TRBD1 matches at 8 bases. The CDR3 covers 14 residues. Germline V gives CDR1 WSHSY, CDR2 SAAADI. The trim removed 9 bases at V and 6 bases at J, leaving 7 bases unmatched. The CDR3 reads CASTGQGSNSPLHF. CDR3 coding DNA: TGCGCCAGTACCGGACAGGGATCTAATTCACCCCTCCACTTT.

This clonotype was picked up a small number of times. The chain employs TRBV9 and TRBJ2-7; 8 bases are a match to TRBD2. The V gene's germline CDR1 is SGDLS and CDR2 YYNGEE. After removal of 7 bases from V and 3 bases from J, the junction contained 3 bases not matched to a gene. The CDR3 totals 12 residues. DNA for the CDR3: TGTGCCAGCGGGGGACTAGACTACGAGCAGTACTTC. Amino acid sequence: CASGGLDYEQYF.

The chain uses TRBV20-1 and TRBJ2-3; 8 bases are a match to TRBD2. This CDR3 contains 15 residues. V shed 1 base, J shed 5 bases, and the junction held 8 bases outside the gene matches. Germline CDR1 reads DFQATT; CDR2 reads SNEGSKA (reference sequence). The CDR3 DNA follows: TGCAGTGCTAGAGCGACTAGCGCCCTCGGAGATACGCAGTATTTT. It codes for CSARATSALGDTQYF.

This clonotype has at least ten counts. V usage is TRBV5-1 and J usage is TRBJ2-1; TRBD1 might be the D (5 bases). CDR3 size: 16 residues. The V gene lost 0 bases and the J gene lost 0 bases, with 10 bases spanning the gap. The germline CDR1 and CDR2 sequences are SGHRS and YFSETQ. The CDR3 region has the DNA TGCGCCAGCAGCTTGGGAGACAGTAGCTCCTACAATGAGCAGTTCTTC. This encodes CASSLGDSSSYNEQFF. Using reference TRBV5-1 and TRBJ2-1 for the parts outside the CDR3, the full variable domain is KAGVTQTPRYLIKTRGQQVTLSCSPISGHRSVSWYQQTPGQGLQFLFEYFSETQRNKGNFPGRFSGRQFSNSRSEMNVSTLELGDSALYLCASSLGDSSSYNEQFFGPGTRLTVL.

In its sample, this clonotype was seen many times. The V and J genes are TRBV3-1 and TRBJ2-7; no clear D gene. Per the germline V gene, CDR1 is LGHDT and CDR2 is YNNKEL (reference sequence). The CDR3 runs to 13 residues. Trimming pared 3 bases from V and 1 base from J, leaving 7 bases between. DNA for the CDR3: TGTGCCAGCAGCCACCGCCAGTCCTACGAGCAGTACTTC. Translating gives CASSHRQSYEQYF.

This clonotype showed up just a few times. The rearrangement uses TRBV20-1 and TRBJ1-2; D is ambiguous. The V gene lost 0 bases and the J gene lost 1 base, with 9 bases spanning the gap. The germline gives CDR1 DFQATT, CDR2 SNEGSKA (reference sequence). The CDR3 has 14 residues. The CDR3 loop is CSARDYRYNYGYTF. The CDR3 DNA follows: TGCAGTGCTAGAGATTACAGATATAACTATGGCTACACCTTC.

J is TRBJ1-5 and V is TRBV10-3; D is unresolved. The CDR3 covers 13 residues. Trimming left V 5 bases short and J 1 base short, with 6 bases between. The germline CDR1 and CDR2 sequences are ENHRY and SYGVKD. The CDR3 loop reads CAISRESNQPQHF. The CDR3 nucleotides read TGTGCCATCAGTCGTGAAAGCAATCAGCCCCAGCATTTT.

The chain employs TRBV3-1 and TRBJ2-5; 8 nucleotides align to TRBD2. The J call is doubtful: the DNA matches TRBJ2-1 better. In germline, CDR1 is LGHDT, CDR2 YNNKEL (reference sequence). This CDR3 is 13 amino acids long. The DNA for the CDR3 is TGTGCCAGCAGCCAAGAGCAGCGGGGGCCCCAGTTCTTC. Amino acids: CASSQEQRGPQFF.

This clonotype was observed many times. The genes are TRBV9 and TRBJ1-1; TRBD1 agrees at 9 bases. Germline V gives CDR1 SGDLS, CDR2 YYNGEE. V lost 0 bases to trimming and J lost 2 bases; unmatched junction nucleotides: 8. The CDR3 is 17 residues long. CDR3: CASSVGGGGQGNTEAFF. The CDR3 DNA is TGTGCCAGCAGCGTAGGGGGTGGGGGACAGGGAAACACTGAAGCTTTCTTT.

V gene TRBV5-6 combines with J gene TRBJ2-2, with TRBD2 matching 8 bases. The CDR3 extends over 15 amino acids. With V trimmed by 1 base and J by 7 bases, 6 bases remained unmatched. The germline CDR1 and CDR2 sequences are SGHDT and YYEEEE. Here the CDR3 reads CASSLPGGAIGELFF. For the CDR3, the DNA is TGTGCCAGCAGCTTGCCCGGGGGGGCTATCGGGGAGCTGTTTTTT.

This clonotype was seen at least ten times. The rearrangement joins TRBV7-9 to TRBJ2-3, with TRBD2 identical over 7 bases. CDR3 length: 15 amino acids. V was clipped by 5 bases and J by 1 base; unmatched bases: 6. CDR1 and CDR2 (germline): SEHNR, FQNEAQ (reference sequence). This chain's CDR3 is CASSRRRGGTDTQYF. CDR3 in DNA: TGTGCCAGCAGCAGGCGCCGGGGGGGCACAGATACGCAGTATTTT.

The V gene is TRBV11-2, the J gene TRBJ1-2; the D gene is possibly TRBD1 (6 bases). This CDR3 is built from 12 residues. The V gene lost 3 bases and the J gene lost 8 bases, with 10 bases spanning the gap. From germline, CDR1 is SGHAT and CDR2 FQNNGV. The CDR3 spells CASSLGAGGYTF. The CDR3 region has the DNA TGTGCCAGCAGCTTGGGGGCTGGCGGCTACACCTTC.

This sequence joins TRBV10-3 and TRBJ1-5; 8 bases match TRBD1. The CDR3 sequence is 15 residues long. The V segment lost 3 bases and the J segment 7 bases; nucleotides outside the gene matches: 8. Germline V gives CDR1 ENHRY, CDR2 SYGVKD. The CDR3 is CAISEPPGGGQPQHF. The CDR3 coding sequence is TGTGCCATCAGTGAACCTCCAGGGGGCGGGCAGCCCCAGCATTTT.

The chain links TRBV7-8 to TRBJ2-7; 14 bases fit TRBD2. This CDR3 has 16 residues. CDR1 is SGHVS, CDR2 FQNEAQ, per germline. After removal of 5 bases from V and 2 bases from J, the junction contained 5 bases not matched to a gene. The CDR3 coding sequence is TGTGCCAGCAGCCCTGGGACTAGCGGGGGCCCCTACGAGCAGTACTTC. Translation: CASSPGTSGGPYEQYF.

The chain recombines TRBV20-1 with TRBJ2-2; no firm D call. Germline V gene data show CDR1 as DFQATT and CDR2 as SNEGSKA (reference sequence). The CDR3 runs 12 residues. With 6 bases removed from V and 3 bases from J, the gap between germline ends came to 8 bases. The CDR3 is CSASPDTGELFF. The DNA of the CDR3 is TGCAGTGCCTCGCCGGACACCGGGGAGCTGTTTTTT.

There are many counts of this clonotype. The chain uses TRBV3-1 and TRBJ2-5; 13 nucleotides agree with TRBD2. CDR3 size: 16 residues. Germline-derived CDR1 and CDR2 are LGHDT and YNNKEL (reference sequence). Trimming removed 3 bases from V and 3 bases from J; junction bases left unmatched: 4. CDR3 DNA: TGTGCCAGCAGCCAGACTAGCGGGGGGCCTAAAGAGACCCAGTACTTC. Translation gives CASSQTSGGPKETQYF.

V gene TRBV19 combines with J gene TRBJ1-1; no clear D gene. CDR1 is LNHDA, CDR2 SQIVND, per germline (reference sequence). The ends were cut back, 5 bases at V and 1 base at J, with 5 bases in the middle. The CDR3 runs 12 residues. The CDR3 protein is CASSPTNTEAFF. In nucleotides, the CDR3 is TGTGCCAGTAGTCCCACGAACACTGAAGCTTTCTTT.

Ten or more counts support this clonotype. The rearrangement links TRBV3-1 to TRBJ1-1, with D unclear. The V end was cut by 2 bases, the J end by 1 base, with 5 bases between. CDR3 length: 13 residues. Germline CDR1 is LGHDT and CDR2 is YNNKEL (reference sequence). DNA of the CDR3: TGTGCCAGCAGCCAAATCACGAACACTGAAGCTTTCTTT. Amino acids: CASSQITNTEAFF. The complete variable domain, with remaining parts taken from reference TRBV3-1 and TRBJ1-1, reads DTAVSQTPKYLVTQMGNDKSIKCEQNLGHDTMYWYKQDSKKFLKIMFSYNNKELIINETVPNRFSPKSPDKAHLNLHINSLELGDSAVYFCASSQITNTEAFFGQGTRLTVV.

This chain joins TRBV29-1 and TRBJ2-7; maybe TRBD2 (6 bases). The CDR3 runs to 16 residues. Germline values: CDR1 SQVTM, CDR2 ANQGSEA. Trimming took off 1 base at V and 0 bases at J, with 16 bases between the two ends. The CDR3 here is CSVEAPGGFSSYEQYF. Written as DNA, the CDR3 is TGCAGCGTTGAAGCGCCCGGGGGTTTCTCCTCCTACGAGCAGTACTTC.

This clonotype was seen more than once but under ten times. The rearrangement joins TRBV9 to TRBJ1-5, with 7 bases lining up with TRBD1. The CDR3 has 14 amino acids. J lost 4 bases, V lost 3 bases, and 4 bases had no gene match. Per germline, CDR1 SGDLS and CDR2 YYNGEE. The CDR3 DNA sequence: TGTGCCAGCAGCGGAACAGGGGATAATCAGCCCCAGCATTTT. Residues: CASSGTGDNQPQHF.

This chain connects TRBV7-8 to TRBJ1-4; D unclear. Trimming pared 5 bases from V and 8 bases from J, leaving 18 bases between. There are 15 residues in the CDR3. Germline assignment: CDR1 SGHVS and CDR2 FQNEAQ. Written as DNA, the CDR3 is TGTGCCAGCAGCCAGTGGACGGACTTGGGGGAAAAACTGTTTTTT. It is translated as CASSQWTDLGEKLFF.

This clonotype was seen repeatedly, ten times or more. This chain uses TRBV5-1 with TRBJ1-1; D unclear. Looked up from germline, CDR1 is SGHRS and CDR2 is YFSETQ. The CDR3 has 13 residues. Trimming pared 1 base from V and 1 base from J, leaving 5 bases between. The CDR3: CASSLTKNTEAFF. The CDR3 DNA is TGCGCCAGCAGCTTGACGAAGAACACTGAAGCTTTCTTT.

This clonotype was counted a few times. The gene calls are TRBV10-1 and TRBJ2-5; D might be TRBD1 (6 bases). The germline V and J ends were trimmed by 4 bases and 2 bases, with 8 bases remaining between them. The CDR3 is made up of 13 amino acids. Looked up from germline, CDR1 is WNHNN and CDR2 is SYGVQD (reference sequence). CDR3 DNA: TGCGCCAGCAGTGGGACAGTTCAAGAGACCCAGTACTTC. Translated: CASSGTVQETQYF.

The CDR3 DNA reads as TGTGCCAGCAGTGAATGCGGGAGGTGTGGCTACACCTTC. Translation gives CASSECGRCGYTF. This chain uses TRBV25-1 with TRBJ1-2, with D hard to call. Germline V lookup: CDR1 MGHDK, CDR2 SYGVNS. The CDR3 is 13 residues long. The V and J ends lost 1 base and 7 bases respectively, with 10 bases between them.

Notes on this clonotype: One junction end disagrees with the germline gene, perhaps due to a read error. The chain has TRBV5-1 and TRBJ2-3, with D possibly being TRBD2 (7 bases). The CDR3 sequence is 15 residues long. Germline-derived CDR1 and CDR2 are SGHRS and YFSETQ. This CDR3 reads CASSWEGGGTDAQYF. In nucleotides, the CDR3 is TGCGCCAGCAGCTGGGAGGGGGGTGGAACAGATGCGCAGTATTTT.